The sequence of this TCR beta chain was determined in a study of PD-L1 blockade in urothelial cancer. Method: immunoSEQ multiplex PCR; TCRdb's copy keeps in-frame clones and lacks some. The table lists 48,000 or so clones, roughly 89% of them singletons, with about 15% in the top ten. The CDR3 has 16 residues. The germline gives CDR1 MGHRA, CDR2 YSYEKL. J gave up 7 bases and V 3 bases, and 12 bases lay outside the gene matches. Time point here: pretreatment peripheral blood. Sequenced here: PBMCs, sampled around atezolizumab (anti-PD-L1) treatment. The sequence was obtained from a woman aged 55-70 years with urothelial cancer. The genes are TRBV4-1 and TRBJ2-7, with 10 nucleotides matching TRBD2. The CDR3 DNA sequence: TGCGCCAGCAGCCATCCGACTAGCGGGTACCTAATAGAGCAGTACTTC. Protein sequence: CASSHPTSGYLIEQYF.